A single sample is the source of the 5 T cell receptor beta chains below, sequenced in a study of blood T cell repertoires in COVID-19. Generated by immunoSEQ multiplex PCR, the TCRdb table keeps only in-frame clones and is missing some. The data show some 230,000 clones, with about 80% seen just once and more than 2.5% held by the top ten. Sequencing input: peripheral blood. The receptors come from a woman in her twenties or thirties who had recovered from COVID-19.

About this clone itself: Other nucleotide sequences in the sample specify the same CDR3. The chain is built from TRBV10-1 and TRBJ2-1; TRBD2 is a possible D gene (5 bases). CDR1 WNHNN and CDR2 SYGVQD come from the germline V gene (reference sequence). Trimming pared 0 bases from V and 0 bases from J, leaving 9 bases between. The length of the CDR3 is 16 residues. CDR3 sequence reads: CASSESIGSSYNEQFF. The CDR3 DNA reads TGCGCCAGCAGTGAGTCGATTGGGAGCTCCTACAATGAGCAGTTCTTC.

The chain employs TRBV6-5 and TRBJ2-5; 11 bases align to TRBD1. CDR1 and CDR2 from the germline V gene are MNHEY and SVGAGI. J lost 6 bases, V lost 8 bases, and 5 bases had no gene match. The CDR3 sequence is 13 residues long. CDR3 in DNA: TGTGCCAGCTCGGACAGGGGGCTAAAGACCCAGTACTTC. Translated, it gives CASSDRGLKTQYF.

This chain connects TRBV11-2 to TRBJ1-1, with D possibly matching TRBD1 (5 bases). V gave up 6 bases and J gave up 5 bases, with 10 bases separating them. Germline values: CDR1 SGHAT, CDR2 FQNNGV. The CDR3 loop spans 12 amino acids. CDR3 in amino acids: CASRVGATEAFF. The CDR3 bases are TGTGCCAGCAGGGTTGGGGCAACTGAAGCTTTCTTT.

The chain combines TRBV6-5 with TRBJ2-7; TRBD1 might be the D (5 bases). Germline-derived CDR1 and CDR2 are MNHEY and SVGAGI. Between the trimmed V and J ends, which lost 6 bases and 4 bases, there was a span of 16 bases. The CDR3 extends over 14 amino acids. The CDR3 DNA is TGTGCCAGCAGCTACCAGGGCGGCTCTTACGAGCAGTACTTC. The encoded protein is CASSYQGGSYEQYF.

The V call is TRBV5-6, the J call TRBJ2-5; D is perhaps TRBD2 (5 bases). Germline-derived CDR1 and CDR2 are SGHDT and YYEEEE. Trimming cost V 5 bases and J 5 bases, with 25 bases left between them. The length of the CDR3 is 17 residues. The CDR3 sequence: CASRQWTFWALRETQYF. CDR3 coding DNA: TGTGCCAGCAGGCAATGGACTTTCTGGGCACTTCGGGAGACCCAGTACTTC. The full variable domain, rest sourced from reference TRBV5-6 and TRBJ2-5, is DAGVTQSPTHLIKTRGQQVTLRCSPKSGHDTVSWYQQALGQGPQFIFQYYEEEERQRGNFPDRFSGHQFPNYSSELNVNALLLGDSALYLCASRQWTFWALRETQYFGPGTRLLVL.